This TCR beta chain derives from a study of blood T cell repertoires in COVID-19. Using immunoSEQ multiplex PCR, the repertoire was profiled, and TCRdb retains in-frame clones only, with some absent. In the table there are about 150,000 clones, 70% to 90% of which are singletons. The sequence derives from a woman in her 30s with acute COVID-19. Sequencing input: PBMCs or T cells enriched from blood (not recorded which).

The CDR3 sequence is CASSLAVPDTEAFF. Written as DNA, the CDR3 is TGTGCCAGCAGCTTGGCAGTGCCCGACACTGAAGCTTTCTTT. V and J are TRBV5-4 and TRBJ1-1, with no clear D. CDR1 and CDR2 from the germline V gene are SGHNT and YYREEE (reference sequence). CDR3 size: 14 residues. V lost 0 bases and J lost 3, with 9 bases in between.